A selection of T cell receptor beta chains follows, all from one sample in a study of blood T cell repertoires in COVID-19. The protocol was immunoSEQ multiplex PCR, while the TCRdb copy is restricted to in-frame clones and leaves out a portion. The sample carries approximately 24,000 clones, around 90% recorded once. The sample was peripheral blood. The source is a man in his fifties with active COVID-19. CDR3s include the opening cysteine and the closing phenylalanine or tryptophan. The D gene is left open where the match is weak. Clone size, where shown, is once, few, many, or a class for clones that have expanded.

>TRBV9|TRBJ1-1|once|.
CASSAGVGNMNTEAFF
TGTGCCAGCAGCGCAGGGGTGGGGAACATGAACACTGAAGCTTTCTTT
>TRBV28|TRBJ2-1|.|TRBD2
CASSLSFLRTRNNNEQFF
TGTGCCAGCAGTTTGTCCTTTTTAAGGACTAGGAATAACAATGAGCAGTTCTTC
>TRBV4-1|TRBJ1-2|.|TRBD1
CASSRITGGLYGYTF
TGCGCCAGCAGCCGGATCACAGGGGGACTTTATGGCTACACCTTC
>TRBV7-6|TRBJ2-1|.|TRBD1
CASSRTREGQGVEQFF
TGTGCCAGCAGTCGAACGAGAGAGGGACAGGGAGTTGAGCAGTTCTTC
>TRBV6-5|TRBJ1-3|.|.
CASSYRGFAGNTIYF
TGTGCCAGCAGTTACAGGGGATTCGCTGGAAACACCATATATTTT
>TRBV6-5|TRBJ2-3|few|TRBD2
CASSYSGTITDTQYF
TGTGCCAGCAGTTATAGCGGGACGATTACAGATACGCAGTATTTT
>TRBV5-6|TRBJ1-5|once|.
CASSPYRDSNQPQHF
TGTGCCAGCAGCCCCTACAGGGATAGCAATCAGCCCCAGCATTTT
>TRBV19|TRBJ2-7|.|.
CASSISAGQQDYEQYF
TGTGCCAGTAGTATCTCCGCTGGACAGCAGGACTACGAGCAGTACTTC
>TRBV14|TRBJ2-1|.|TRBD2
CASSQGWREASYNEQFF
TGTGCCAGCAGCCAAGGTTGGCGGGAGGCCTCCTACAATGAGCAGTTCTTC
>TRBV11-3|TRBJ2-4|.|.
CASSPQVPLAKNIQYF
TGTGCCAGCAGCCCCCAGGTCCCTCTAGCCAAAAACATTCAGTACTTC
>TRBV5-5|TRBJ1-6|.|TRBD1
CASGAGTGHNSPLHF
TGTGCCAGCGGGGCCGGGACAGGGCATAATTCACCCCTCCACTTT
>TRBV19|TRBJ1-6|.|TRBD1
CASSIDSVWQGGSPLHF
TGTGCCAGTAGTATAGATTCGGTTTGGCAGGGGGGATCACCCCTCCACTTT
>TRBV5-8|TRBJ2-6|.|.
CASSLEFRVEAGANVLTF
TGTGCCAGCAGCTTGGAGTTTAGGGTGGAGGCTGGGGCCAACGTCCTGACTTTC
>TRBV7-9|TRBJ2-7|.|.
CASGGGQLPYEQYF
TGTGCCAGCGGGGGCGGACAACTCCCCTACGAGCAGTACTTC
>TRBV4-1|TRBJ2-7|.|.
CASSQLSRVNEQYF
TGCGCCAGCAGCCAATTGAGCAGGGTAAACGAGCAGTACTTC
>TRBV7-2|TRBJ2-3|once|TRBD2
CASSVPSGREDTQYF
TGTGCCAGCAGCGTTCCTAGCGGGAGGGAGGATACGCAGTATTTT
>TRBV12-5|TRBJ1-1|.|.
CASVPNRIGPEAFF
TGTGCTAGTGTCCCAAACCGTATTGGGCCTGAAGCTTTCTTT
>TRBV19|TRBJ1-6|.|TRBD1
CASRSGTGGSPLHF
TGTGCCAGTCGATCCGGGACAGGGGGGTCACCCCTCCACTTT
>TRBV4-2|TRBJ1-6|once|.
CASSQDSNSPLHF
TGTGCCAGCAGCCAAGACAGTAATTCACCCCTCCACTTT
>TRBV11-3|TRBJ1-1|few|.
CASSPDHFQAFF
TGTGCCAGCAGCCCCGATCACTTCCAAGCTTTCTTT
>TRBV7-2|TRBJ2-1|.|TRBD2
CASSFRTSGTYNEQFF
TGTGCCAGCAGCTTCCGGACTAGCGGCACCTACAATGAGCAGTTCTTC
>TRBV11-3|TRBJ1-2|.|.
CASSLSRQAYGYTF
TGTGCCAGCAGCTTAAGCAGACAGGCGTATGGCTACACCTTC
>TRBV29-1|TRBJ2-1|.|TRBD1
CSVTDRGEQFF
TGCAGCGTCACGGACAGGGGTGAGCAGTTCTTC
>TRBV2|TRBJ2-3|.|TRBD1
CAIGVGDRGADTQYF
TGTGCCATAGGAGTGGGGGACAGGGGCGCAGATACGCAGTATTTT
>TRBV29-1|TRBJ2-1|.|.
CSVTQRALPQLISYNEQFF
TGCAGCGTAACCCAGCGGGCACTTCCTCAATTGATCTCCTACAATGAGCAGTTCTTC
>TRBV2|TRBJ1-5|.|.
CASSEVTGNQPQHF
TGTGCCAGCAGTGAAGTTACGGGCAATCAGCCCCAGCATTTT
>TRBV5-8|TRBJ2-3|.|TRBD2
CASSKAAGGRGTDTQYF
TGTGCCAGCAGTAAGGCGGCGGGAGGGCGAGGCACAGATACGCAGTATTTT
>TRBV2|TRBJ2-2|.|.
CASSHGQPTSGELFF
TGTGCCAGCAGTCATGGGCAGCCCACCTCCGGGGAGCTGTTTTTT
>TRBV5-8|TRBJ1-6|.|TRBD1
CASSWVQGANSPLHF
TGTGCCAGCAGCTGGGTCCAGGGGGCCAATTCACCCCTCCACTTT
>TRBV6-5|TRBJ1-5|.|TRBD1
CASRETGGVNQPQHF
TGTGCCAGCAGAGAGACAGGGGGCGTAAATCAGCCCCAGCATTTT
>TRBV19|TRBJ1-5|.|.
CASSINPPGDYSNQPQHF
TGTGCCAGTAGTATAAACCCCCCAGGGGACTATAGCAATCAGCCCCAGCATTTT
>TRBV24-1|TRBJ2-1|.|.
CATSVGGSSYNEQFF
TGTGCCACCAGTGTAGGAGGGAGCTCCTACAATGAGCAGTTCTTC
>TRBV2|TRBJ2-5|.|TRBD2
CASSELLAGFGKTQYF
TGTGCCAGCAGTGAACTACTAGCGGGATTCGGAAAGACCCAGTACTTC
>TRBV28|TRBJ2-2|.|TRBD2
CASTNGRGRGELFF
TGTGCCAGCACCAACGGGAGGGGACGGGGGGAGCTGTTTTTT
>TRBV28|TRBJ1-5|.|.
CASSLLQGGVQPQHF
TGTGCCAGCAGTTTACTCCAGGGAGGAGTGCAGCCCCAGCATTTT
>TRBV2|TRBJ2-2|.|.
CASSARPPAANTGELFF
TGTGCCAGCAGCGCCCGACCCCCAGCGGCGAACACCGGGGAGCTGTTTTTT
>TRBV6-6|TRBJ1-5|.|.
CASSYSIGGSGQPQHF
TGTGCCAGCAGTTACTCGATCGGGGGATCGGGCCAGCCCCAGCATTTT
>TRBV7-2|TRBJ2-5|.|TRBD2
CASSLDIAGASQETQYF
TGTGCCAGCAGCTTGGACATAGCGGGGGCCTCTCAAGAGACCCAGTACTTC
>TRBV7-9|TRBJ2-7|.|TRBD2
CASSPYLGGAYEQYF
TGTGCCAGCAGCCCCTACCTCGGGGGGGCTTACGAGCAGTACTTC
>TRBV10-3|TRBJ1-5|.|.
CAIGPRGDQPQHF
TGTGCCATCGGTCCTAGAGGAGATCAGCCCCAGCATTTT
>TRBV18|TRBJ1-4|.|TRBD1
CASSPRDRGEKLFF
TGTGCCAGCTCACCTAGAGACAGGGGCGAAAAACTGTTTTTT
>TRBV18|TRBJ1-1|.|TRBD1
CASARDRPSTAFF
TGTGCCAGCGCAAGGGACAGGCCTTCGACAGCTTTCTTT